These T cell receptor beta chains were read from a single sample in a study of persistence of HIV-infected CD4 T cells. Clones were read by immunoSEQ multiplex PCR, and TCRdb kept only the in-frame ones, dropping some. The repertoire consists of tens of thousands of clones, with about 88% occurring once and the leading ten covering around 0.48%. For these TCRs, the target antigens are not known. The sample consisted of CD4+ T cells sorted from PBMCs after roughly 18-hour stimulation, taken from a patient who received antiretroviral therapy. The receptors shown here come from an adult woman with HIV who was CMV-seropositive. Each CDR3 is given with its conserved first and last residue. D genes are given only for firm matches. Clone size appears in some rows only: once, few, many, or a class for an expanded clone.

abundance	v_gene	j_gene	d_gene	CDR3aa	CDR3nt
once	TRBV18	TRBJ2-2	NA	CASSPQALTGELFF	TGTGCCAGCTCACCACAAGCCCTCACCGGGGAGCTGTTTTTT
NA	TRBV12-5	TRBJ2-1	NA	CASGLGAGTYNEQFF	TGTGCTAGTGGTTTGGGCGCGGGGACCTACAATGAGCAGTTCTTC
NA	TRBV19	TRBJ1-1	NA	CASSINVNTEAFF	TGTGCCAGTAGTATCAATGTTAACACTGAAGCTTTCTTT
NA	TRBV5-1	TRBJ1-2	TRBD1	CASSTWTGEYGYTF	TGCGCCAGCAGCACCTGGACAGGGGAATATGGCTACACCTTC
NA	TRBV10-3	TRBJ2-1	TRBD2	CAISTTSGGAIEVNEQFF	TGTGCCATCAGTACCACTAGCGGGGGGGCAATAGAAGTCAATGAGCAGTTCTTC
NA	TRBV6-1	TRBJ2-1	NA	CASSDDIQQFF	TGTGCCAGCAGCGATGACATACAGCAGTTCTTC
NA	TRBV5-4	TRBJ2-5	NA	CASSQMGLGQETQYF	TGTGCCAGCAGCCAGATGGGACTGGGCCAAGAGACCCAGTACTTC
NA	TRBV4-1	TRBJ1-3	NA	CASSQVTGGAGNTIYF	TGCGCCAGCAGCCAAGTTACGGGAGGGGCTGGAAACACCATATATTTT
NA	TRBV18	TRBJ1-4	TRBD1	CASSPRGTGEKLFF	TGTGCCAGCTCACCCAGGGGGACAGGGGAAAAACTGTTTTTT
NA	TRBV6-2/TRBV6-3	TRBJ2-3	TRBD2	CASSSRLAGGTDTQYF	TGTGCCAGCAGCTCCCGTCTAGCGGGGGGAACAGATACGCAGTATTTT
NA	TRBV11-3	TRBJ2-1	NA	CASSLAPYNEQFF	TGTGCCAGCAGCTTAGCCCCTTACAATGAGCAGTTCTTC
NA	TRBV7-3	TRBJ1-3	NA	CASSLTGGNSGNTIYF	TGTGCCAGCAGCTTAACAGGCGGTAACTCTGGAAACACCATATATTTT
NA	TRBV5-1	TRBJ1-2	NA	CASSLVAEPVGVGYTF	TGCGCCAGCAGCTTGGTAGCAGAGCCTGTAGGGGTTGGCTACACCTTC
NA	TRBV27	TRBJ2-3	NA	CASSLSYSSTDTQYF	TGTGCCAGCAGTTTATCCTACAGCAGCACAGATACGCAGTATTTT
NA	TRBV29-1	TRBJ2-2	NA	CSVDRGNTGELFF	TGCAGCGTTGACAGGGGGAACACCGGGGAGCTGTTTTTT
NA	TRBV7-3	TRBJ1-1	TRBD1	CASSLIRGQGSTEAFF	TGTGCCAGCAGCTTAATAAGGGGACAGGGGAGCACTGAAGCTTTCTTT
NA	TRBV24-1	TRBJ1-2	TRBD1	CATSDPPGQGSYGYTF	TGTGCCACCAGTGATCCTCCAGGACAGGGTTCCTATGGCTACACCTTC
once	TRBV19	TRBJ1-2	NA	CASTKGGADDGYTF	TGTGCCAGTACTAAAGGGGGGGCCGACGATGGCTACACCTTC
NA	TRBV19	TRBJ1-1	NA	CASSIRDTEAFF	TGTGCCAGTAGTATCCGGGACACTGAAGCTTTCTTT
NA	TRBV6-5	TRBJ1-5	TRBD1	CASNRDRGGNQPQHF	TGTGCCAGCAATAGGGACAGGGGAGGCAATCAGCCCCAGCATTTT
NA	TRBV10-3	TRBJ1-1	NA	CAIRWAQNTEAFF	TGTGCCATCCGCTGGGCTCAGAACACTGAAGCTTTCTTT
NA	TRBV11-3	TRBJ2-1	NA	CASSLGPAHYNEQFF	TGTGCCAGCAGCTTAGGTCCAGCCCATTACAATGAGCAGTTCTTC